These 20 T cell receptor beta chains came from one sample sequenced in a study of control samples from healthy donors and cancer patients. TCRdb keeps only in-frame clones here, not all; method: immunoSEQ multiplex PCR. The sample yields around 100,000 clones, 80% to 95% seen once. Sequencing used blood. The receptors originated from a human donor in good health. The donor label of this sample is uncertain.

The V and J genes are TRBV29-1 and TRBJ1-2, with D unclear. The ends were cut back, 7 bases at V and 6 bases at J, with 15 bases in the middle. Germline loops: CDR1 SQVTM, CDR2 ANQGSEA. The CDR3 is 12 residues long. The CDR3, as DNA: TGCAGCGCCGCGGCCCTGCGGCATGGCTACACCTTC. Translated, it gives CSAAALRHGYTF.

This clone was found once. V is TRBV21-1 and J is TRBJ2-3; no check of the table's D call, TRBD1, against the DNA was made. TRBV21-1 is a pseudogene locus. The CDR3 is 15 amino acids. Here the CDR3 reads CASSTQGPWTDTQYF. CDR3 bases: TGTGCCAGCAGCACACAGGGGCCTTGGACAGATACGCAGTATTTT.

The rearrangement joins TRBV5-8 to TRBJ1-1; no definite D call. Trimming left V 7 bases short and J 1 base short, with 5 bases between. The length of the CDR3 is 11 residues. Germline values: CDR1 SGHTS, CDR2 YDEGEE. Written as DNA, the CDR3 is TGTGCCAGCTTATGGAACACTGAAGCTTTCTTT. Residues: CASLWNTEAFF.

CDR3 sequence (DNA): TGTGCCAGCAGTCCCAGGGGAGCATCTGGAAACACCATATATTTT. This encodes CASSPRGASGNTIYF. The chain is built from TRBV6-5 and TRBJ1-3; possible D gene TRBD1, 6 bases. Trimming removed 5 bases at V and 1 base at J, with 12 bases between. The CDR3 is 15 amino acids. Germline V gene sequence: CDR1 MNHEY, CDR2 SVGAGI.

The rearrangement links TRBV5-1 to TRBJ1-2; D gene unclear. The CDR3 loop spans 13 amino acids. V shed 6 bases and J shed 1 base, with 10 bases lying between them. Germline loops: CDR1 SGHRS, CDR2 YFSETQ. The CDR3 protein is CASKDRDNYGYTF. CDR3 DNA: TGCGCCAGCAAGGACCGGGATAACTATGGCTACACCTTC.

The CDR3: CASSLDPTGYNEQFF. The CDR3 DNA is TGTGCCAGCAGCTTAGATCCCACAGGATACAATGAGCAGTTCTTC. The V and J genes are TRBV11-2 and TRBJ2-1, with D perhaps TRBD1 (5 bases). Trimming cost V 0 bases and J 4 bases, with 10 bases left between them. The CDR3 runs to 15 residues. Germline lookup yields CDR1 SGHAT and CDR2 FQNNGV.

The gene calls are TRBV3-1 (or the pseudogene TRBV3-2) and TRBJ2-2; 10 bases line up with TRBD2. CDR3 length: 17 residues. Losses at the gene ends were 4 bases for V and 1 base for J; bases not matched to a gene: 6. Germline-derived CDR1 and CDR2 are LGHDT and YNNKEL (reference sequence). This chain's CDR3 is CASSPSSGGRNTGELFF. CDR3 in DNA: TGTGCCAGCAGCCCTTCTAGCGGGGGCCGGAACACCGGGGAGCTGTTTTTT.

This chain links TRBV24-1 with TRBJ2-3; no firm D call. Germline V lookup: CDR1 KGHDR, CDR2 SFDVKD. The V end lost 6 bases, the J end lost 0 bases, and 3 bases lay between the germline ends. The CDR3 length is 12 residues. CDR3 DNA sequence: TGTGCCACCAGTTCTAGCACAGATACGCAGTATTTT. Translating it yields CATSSSTDTQYF.

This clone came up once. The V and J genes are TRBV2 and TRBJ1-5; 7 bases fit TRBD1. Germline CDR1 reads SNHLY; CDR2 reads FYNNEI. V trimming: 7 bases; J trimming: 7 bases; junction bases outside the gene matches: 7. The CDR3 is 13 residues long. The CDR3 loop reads CASTGGPVQPQHF. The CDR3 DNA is TGTGCCAGCACAGGGGGGCCTGTGCAGCCCCAGCATTTT.

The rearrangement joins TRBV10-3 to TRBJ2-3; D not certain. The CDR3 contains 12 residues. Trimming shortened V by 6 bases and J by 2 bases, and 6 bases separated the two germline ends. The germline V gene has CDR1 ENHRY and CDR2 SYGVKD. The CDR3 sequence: CAIRSNTDTQYF. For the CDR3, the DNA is TGTGCCATCAGATCAAACACAGATACGCAGTATTTT.

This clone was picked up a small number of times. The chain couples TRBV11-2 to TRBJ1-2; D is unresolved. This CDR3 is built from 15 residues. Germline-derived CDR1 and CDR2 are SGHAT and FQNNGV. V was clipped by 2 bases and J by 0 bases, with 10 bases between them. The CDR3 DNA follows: TGTGCCAGCAGCTTAACCCCAGCAGCTAACTATGGCTACACCTTC. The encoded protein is CASSLTPAANYGYTF. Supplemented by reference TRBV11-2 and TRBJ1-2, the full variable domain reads EAGVAQSPRYKIIEKRQSVAFWCNPISGHATLYWYQQILGQGPKLLIQFQNNGVVDDSQLPKDRFSAERLKGVDSTLKIQPAKLEDSAVYLCASSLTPAANYGYTFGSGTRLTVV.

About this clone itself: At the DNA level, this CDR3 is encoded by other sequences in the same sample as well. For the CDR3, the DNA is TGCGCCAGCAGCTTGGAGGTCAATGAGCAGTTCTTC. Its translation is CASSLEVNEQFF. This chain uses TRBV5-1 with TRBJ2-1; D call uncertain. Trimming cost V 0 bases and J 6 bases, with 4 bases left between them. The germline gives CDR1 SGHRS, CDR2 YFSETQ. The CDR3 is 12 residues long.

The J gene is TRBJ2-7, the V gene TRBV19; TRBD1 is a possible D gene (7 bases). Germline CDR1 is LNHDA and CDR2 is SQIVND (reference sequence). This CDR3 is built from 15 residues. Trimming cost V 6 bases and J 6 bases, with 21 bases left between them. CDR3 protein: CASSGLPDRDSEQYF. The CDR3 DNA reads TGTGCCAGTAGCGGCTTACCAGACAGGGACTCCGAGCAGTACTTC.

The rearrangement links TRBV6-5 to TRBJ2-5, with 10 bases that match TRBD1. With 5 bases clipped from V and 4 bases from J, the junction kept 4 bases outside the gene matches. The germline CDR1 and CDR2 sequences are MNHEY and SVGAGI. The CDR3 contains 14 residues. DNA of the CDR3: TGTGCCAGCAGTCTGACAGGGGGCGGAGAGACCCAGTACTTC. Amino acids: CASSLTGGGETQYF.

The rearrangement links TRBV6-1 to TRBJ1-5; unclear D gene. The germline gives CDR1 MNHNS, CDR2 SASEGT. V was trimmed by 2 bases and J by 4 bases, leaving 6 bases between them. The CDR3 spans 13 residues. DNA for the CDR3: TGTGCCAGCAGTGAACGATTTAATCAGCCCCAGCATTTT. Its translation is CASSERFNQPQHF.

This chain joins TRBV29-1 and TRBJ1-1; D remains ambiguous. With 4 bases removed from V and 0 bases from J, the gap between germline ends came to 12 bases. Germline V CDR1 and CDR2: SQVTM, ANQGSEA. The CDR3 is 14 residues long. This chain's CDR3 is CSVVVSLMNTEAFF. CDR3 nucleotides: TGCAGCGTTGTCGTTTCCCTGATGAACACTGAAGCTTTCTTT.

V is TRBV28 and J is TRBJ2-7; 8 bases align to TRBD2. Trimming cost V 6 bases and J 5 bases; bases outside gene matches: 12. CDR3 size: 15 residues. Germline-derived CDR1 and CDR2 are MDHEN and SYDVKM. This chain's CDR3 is CASSPGGGPTNEQYF. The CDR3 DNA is TGTGCCAGCAGCCCCGGGGGGGGGCCGACCAACGAGCAGTACTTC.

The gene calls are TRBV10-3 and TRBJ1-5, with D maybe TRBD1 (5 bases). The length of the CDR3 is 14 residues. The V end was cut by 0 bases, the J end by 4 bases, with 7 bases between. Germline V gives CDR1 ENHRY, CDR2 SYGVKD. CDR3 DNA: TGTGCCATCAGTGAGTCAGGGGAAAATCAGCCCCAGCATTTT. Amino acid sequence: CAISESGENQPQHF.

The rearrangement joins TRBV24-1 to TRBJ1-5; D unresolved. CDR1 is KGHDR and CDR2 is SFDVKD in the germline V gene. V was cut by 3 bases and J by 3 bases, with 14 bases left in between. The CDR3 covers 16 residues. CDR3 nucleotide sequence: TGTGCCACCAGTGATCCCGGCAGGACTCACAATCAGCCCCAGCATTTT. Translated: CATSDPGRTHNQPQHF.

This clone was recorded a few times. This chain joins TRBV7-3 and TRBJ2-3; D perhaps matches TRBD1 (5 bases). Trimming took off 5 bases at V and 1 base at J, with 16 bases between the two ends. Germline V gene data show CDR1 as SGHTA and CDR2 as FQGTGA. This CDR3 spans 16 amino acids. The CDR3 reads CASSPSRGGRTDTQYF. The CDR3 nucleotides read TGTGCCAGCAGCCCCAGTAGGGGCGGCCGCACAGATACGCAGTATTTT. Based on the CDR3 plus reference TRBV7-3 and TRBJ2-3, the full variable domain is GAGVSQTPSNKVTEKGKYVELRCDPISGHTALYWYRQSLGQGPEFLIYFQGTGAADDSGLPNDRFFAVRPEGSVSTLKIQRTERGDSAVYLCASSPSRGGRTDTQYFGPGTRLTVL.